The clone carrying this T cell receptor beta chain was found many times. These data are taken from a study of T cells in Graves' hyperthyroidism and ophthalmopathy. Regions amplified from RNA transcripts were the TCR beta CDR3 regions. Initially, a first-round RT-PCR of the TCR CDR3 employed the HTBI primer set. TCRdb redid the calling of the multiplex PCR reads with MiXCR, one entry per CDR3 protein. This table holds more than 500,000 distinct CDR3 sequences, 15% to 20% found once. The CDR3 has 15 amino acids. Trimming took 0 bases from V and 4 from J; bases not matched to a gene: 6. The germline V gene has CDR1 DFQATT and CDR2 SNEGSKA (reference sequence).

The sample comprised blood. This chain joins TRBV20-1 and TRBJ2-3, with TRBD1 identical over 8 bases. The TCR comes from a young woman with Graves' hyperthyroidism. The CDR3 nucleotides read TGCAGTGCTAGAGATCTGAGCAGGGGGCCAGATACGCAGTATTTT. This translates into CSARDLSRGPDTQYF.